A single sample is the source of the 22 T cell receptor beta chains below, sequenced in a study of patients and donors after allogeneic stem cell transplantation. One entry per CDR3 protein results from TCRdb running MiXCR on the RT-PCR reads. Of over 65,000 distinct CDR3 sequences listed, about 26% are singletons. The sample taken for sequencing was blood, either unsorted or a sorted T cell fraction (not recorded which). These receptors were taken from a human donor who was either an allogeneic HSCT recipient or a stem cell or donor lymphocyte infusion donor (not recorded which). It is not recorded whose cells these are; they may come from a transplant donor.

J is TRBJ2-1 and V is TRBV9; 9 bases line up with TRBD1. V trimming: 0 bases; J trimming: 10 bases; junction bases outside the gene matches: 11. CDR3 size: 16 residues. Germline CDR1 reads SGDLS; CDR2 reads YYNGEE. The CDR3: CASSVARRTGEVEQFF. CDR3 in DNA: TGTGCCAGCAGCGTAGCTCGCCGGACAGGGGAAGTGGAGCAGTTCTTC.

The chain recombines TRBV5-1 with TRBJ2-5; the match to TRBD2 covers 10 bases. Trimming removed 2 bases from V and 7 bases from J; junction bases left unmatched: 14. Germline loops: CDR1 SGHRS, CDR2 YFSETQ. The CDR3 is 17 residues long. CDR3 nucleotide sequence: TGCGCCAGCAGCTTTGGTCTAGCGGGGGCCCTAGCCGGGACCCAGTACTTC. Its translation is CASSFGLAGALAGTQYF.

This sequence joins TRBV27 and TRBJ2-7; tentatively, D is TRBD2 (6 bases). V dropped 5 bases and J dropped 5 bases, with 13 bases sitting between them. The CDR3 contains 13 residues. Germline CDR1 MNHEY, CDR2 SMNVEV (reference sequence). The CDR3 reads CASSPLTGDEQYF. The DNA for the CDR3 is TGTGCCAGCAGTCCTCTGACGGGGGACGAGCAGTACTTC.

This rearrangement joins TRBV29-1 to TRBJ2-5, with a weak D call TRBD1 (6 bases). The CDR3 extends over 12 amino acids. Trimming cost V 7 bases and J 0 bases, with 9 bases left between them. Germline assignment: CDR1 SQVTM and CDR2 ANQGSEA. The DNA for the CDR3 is TGCAGCGCAGGACAGTACCAAGAGACCCAGTACTTC. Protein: CSAGQYQETQYF.

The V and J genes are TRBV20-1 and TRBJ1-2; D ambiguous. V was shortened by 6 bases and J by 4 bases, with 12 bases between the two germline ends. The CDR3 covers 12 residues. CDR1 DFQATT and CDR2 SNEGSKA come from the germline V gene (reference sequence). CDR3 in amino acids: CSARTPSYGYTF. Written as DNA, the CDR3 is TGCAGTGCGCGGACTCCTTCCTATGGCTACACCTTC.

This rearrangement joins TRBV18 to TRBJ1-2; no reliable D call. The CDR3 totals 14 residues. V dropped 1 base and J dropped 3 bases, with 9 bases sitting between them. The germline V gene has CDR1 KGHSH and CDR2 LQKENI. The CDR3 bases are TGTGCCAGCTCACCACTCCCAGATCACTATGGCTACACCTTC. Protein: CASSPLPDHYGYTF. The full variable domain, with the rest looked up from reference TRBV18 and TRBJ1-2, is NAGVMQNPRHLVRRRGQEARLRCSPMKGHSHVYWYRQLPEEGLKFMVYLQKENIIDESGMPKERFSAEFPKEGPSILRIQQVVRGDSAAYFCASSPLPDHYGYTFGSGTRLTVV.

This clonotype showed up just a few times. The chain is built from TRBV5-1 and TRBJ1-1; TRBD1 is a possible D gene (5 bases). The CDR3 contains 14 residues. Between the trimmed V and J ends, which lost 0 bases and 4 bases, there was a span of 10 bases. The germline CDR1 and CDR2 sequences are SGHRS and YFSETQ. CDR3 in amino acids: CASSLGREGTEAFF. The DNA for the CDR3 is TGCGCCAGCAGCTTGGGCAGGGAGGGCACTGAAGCTTTCTTT.

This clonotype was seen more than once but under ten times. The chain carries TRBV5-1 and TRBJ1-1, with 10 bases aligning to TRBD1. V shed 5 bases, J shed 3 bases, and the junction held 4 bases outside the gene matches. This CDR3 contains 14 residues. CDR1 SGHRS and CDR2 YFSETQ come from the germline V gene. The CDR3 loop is CASSFGTGDTEAFF. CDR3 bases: TGCGCCAGCAGTTTTGGGACAGGGGACACTGAAGCTTTCTTT.

The CDR3 nucleotides read TGTGCCAGCAGTTACCGGCTAGCGGGCTATACGCAGTATTTT. Residues: CASSYRLAGYTQYF. V gene TRBV6-5 combines with J gene TRBJ2-3, with 8 bases matching TRBD2. CDR3 length equals 14 residues. V dropped 2 bases and J dropped 7; count of bases not matched to a gene: 5. The germline V gene has CDR1 MNHEY and CDR2 SVGAGI.

Written as DNA, the CDR3 is TGCAGTGCTAGAGAAGTAGGGCACGAGCAGTACTTC. Its translation is CSAREVGHEQYF. The V call is TRBV20-1, the J call TRBJ2-7; D remains unclear. Germline V gene lookup returns CDR1 DFQATT and CDR2 SNEGSKA (reference sequence). With 0 bases removed from V and 5 bases from J, the gap between germline ends came to 8 bases. This CDR3 region has 12 residues.

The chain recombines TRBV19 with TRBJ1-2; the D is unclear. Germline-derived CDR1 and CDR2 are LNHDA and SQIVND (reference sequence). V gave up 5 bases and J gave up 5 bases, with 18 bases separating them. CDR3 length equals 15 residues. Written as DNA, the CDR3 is TGTGCCAGTAGTCCCTGGGCCCTAGACCTTTATGGCTACACCTTC. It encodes CASSPWALDLYGYTF.

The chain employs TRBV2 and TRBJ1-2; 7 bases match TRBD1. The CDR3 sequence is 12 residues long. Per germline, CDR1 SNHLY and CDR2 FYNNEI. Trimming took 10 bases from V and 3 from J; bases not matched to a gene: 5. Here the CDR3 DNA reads TGTGCCATTCGGGACAGTCACTATGGCTACACCTTC. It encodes CAIRDSHYGYTF.

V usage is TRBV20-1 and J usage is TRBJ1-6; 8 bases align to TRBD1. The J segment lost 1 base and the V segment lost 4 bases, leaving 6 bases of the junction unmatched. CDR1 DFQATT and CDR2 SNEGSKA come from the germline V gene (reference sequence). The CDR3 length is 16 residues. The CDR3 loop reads CSAKRRTGSYNSPLHF. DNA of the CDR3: TGCAGTGCTAAACGCCGGACAGGGTCCTATAATTCACCCCTCCACTTT.

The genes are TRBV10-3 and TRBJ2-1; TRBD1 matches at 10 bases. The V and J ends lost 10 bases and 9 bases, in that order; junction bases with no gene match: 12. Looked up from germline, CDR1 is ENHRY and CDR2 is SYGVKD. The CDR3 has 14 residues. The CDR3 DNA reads TGTGCCACCTCCGGGACAGGGGACAGACGTGAGCAGTTCTTC. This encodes CATSGTGDRREQFF.

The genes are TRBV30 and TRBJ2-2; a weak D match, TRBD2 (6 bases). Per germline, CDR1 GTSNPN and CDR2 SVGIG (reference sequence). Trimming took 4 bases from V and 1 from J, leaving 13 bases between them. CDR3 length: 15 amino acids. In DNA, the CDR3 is TGTGCCTGGATAGGGATAGCGGTGAACACCGGGGAGCTGTTTTTT. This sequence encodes CAWIGIAVNTGELFF. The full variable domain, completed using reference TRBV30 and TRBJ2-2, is SQTIHQWPATLVQPVGSPLSLECTVEGTSNPNLYWYRQAAGRGLQLLFYSVGIGQISSEVPQNLSASRPQDRQFILSSKKLLLSDSGFYLCAWIGIAVNTGELFFGEGSRLTVL.

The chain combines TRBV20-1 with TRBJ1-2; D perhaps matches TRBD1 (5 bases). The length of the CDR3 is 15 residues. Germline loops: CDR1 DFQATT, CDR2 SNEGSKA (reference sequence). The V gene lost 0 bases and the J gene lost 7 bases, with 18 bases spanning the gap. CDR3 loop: CSARDRYLGDSGYTF. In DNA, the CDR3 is TGCAGTGCTAGAGATCGATATTTAGGGGATTCTGGCTACACCTTC.

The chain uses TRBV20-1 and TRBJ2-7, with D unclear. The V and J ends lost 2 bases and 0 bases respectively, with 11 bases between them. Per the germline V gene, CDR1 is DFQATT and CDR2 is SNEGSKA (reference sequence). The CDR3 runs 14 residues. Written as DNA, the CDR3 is TGCAGTGCTAGAAAGACCCCGAGCTCCTACGAGCAGTACTTC. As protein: CSARKTPSSYEQYF.

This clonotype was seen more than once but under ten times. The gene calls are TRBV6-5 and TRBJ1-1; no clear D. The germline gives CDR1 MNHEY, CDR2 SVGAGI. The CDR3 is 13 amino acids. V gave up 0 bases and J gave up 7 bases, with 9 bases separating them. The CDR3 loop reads CASSYSMGYEAFF. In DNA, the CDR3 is TGTGCCAGCAGTTACTCGATGGGTTATGAAGCTTTCTTT.

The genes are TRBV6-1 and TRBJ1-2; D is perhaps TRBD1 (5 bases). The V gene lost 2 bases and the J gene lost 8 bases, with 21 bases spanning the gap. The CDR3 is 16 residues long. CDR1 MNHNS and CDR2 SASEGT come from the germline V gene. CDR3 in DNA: TGTGCCAGCAGTGAATGGATAAAGGCAGGGATCGGGGGCTACACCTTC. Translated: CASSEWIKAGIGGYTF.

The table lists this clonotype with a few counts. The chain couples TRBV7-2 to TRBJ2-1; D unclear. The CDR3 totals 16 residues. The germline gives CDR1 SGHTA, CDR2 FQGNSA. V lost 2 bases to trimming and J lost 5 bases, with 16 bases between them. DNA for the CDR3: TGTGCCAGCAGCTTACATGTAATGGCGGTAAACAATGAGCAGTTCTTC. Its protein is CASSLHVMAVNNEQFF.

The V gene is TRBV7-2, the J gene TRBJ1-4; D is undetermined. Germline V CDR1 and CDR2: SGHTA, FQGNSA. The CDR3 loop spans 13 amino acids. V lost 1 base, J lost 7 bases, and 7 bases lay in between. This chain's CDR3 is CASSLGAFEKLFF. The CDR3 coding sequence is TGTGCCAGCAGCTTAGGCGCGTTTGAAAAACTGTTTTTT.

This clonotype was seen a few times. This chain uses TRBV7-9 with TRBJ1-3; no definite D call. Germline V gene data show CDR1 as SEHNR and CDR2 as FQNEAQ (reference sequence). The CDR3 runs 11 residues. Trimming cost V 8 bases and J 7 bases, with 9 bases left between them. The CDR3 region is CASPPGNTIYF. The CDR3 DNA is TGTGCCAGCCCGCCGGGCAACACCATATATTTT.